The sequence of this TCR beta chain was determined in a study of Graves' ophthalmopathy and Graves' hyperthyroidism. V shed 4 bases and J shed 1 base, with 13 bases lying between them. Germline assignment: CDR1 DFQATT and CDR2 SNEGSKA (reference sequence). The CDR3 contains 14 residues. A few counts support this clonotype. Amplification of the TCR beta CDR3 regions used RNA transcripts (as template). HTBI-primed first-round RT-PCR preceded second-round multiplex PCR. TCRdb passed the multiplex PCR reads through MiXCR, listing each CDR3 protein once. This table holds approximately 640,000 distinct CDR3 sequences, more than 40% found once.

What was sequenced was peripheral blood. This TCR was sampled from an adult man with Graves' ophthalmopathy. V usage is TRBV20-1 and J usage is TRBJ1-1, with D possibly being TRBD1 (5 bases). The CDR3 nucleotides read TGCAGTGCTACAGTCGGGGGGGGGAACACTGAAGCTTTCTTT. This gives the protein CSATVGGGNTEAFF.